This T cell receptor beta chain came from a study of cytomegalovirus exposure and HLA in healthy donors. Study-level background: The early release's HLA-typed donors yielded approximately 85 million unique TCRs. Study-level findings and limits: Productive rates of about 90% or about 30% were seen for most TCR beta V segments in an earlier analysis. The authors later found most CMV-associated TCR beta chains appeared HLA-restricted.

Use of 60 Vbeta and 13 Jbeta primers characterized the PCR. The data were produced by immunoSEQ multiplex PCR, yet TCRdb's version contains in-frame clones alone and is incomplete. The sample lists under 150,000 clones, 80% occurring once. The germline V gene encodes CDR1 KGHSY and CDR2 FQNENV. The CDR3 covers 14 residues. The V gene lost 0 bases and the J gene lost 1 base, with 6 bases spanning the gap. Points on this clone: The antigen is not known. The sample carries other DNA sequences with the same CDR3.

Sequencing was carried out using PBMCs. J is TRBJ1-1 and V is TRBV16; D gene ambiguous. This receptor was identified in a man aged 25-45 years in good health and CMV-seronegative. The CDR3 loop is CASSQSNGNTEAFF. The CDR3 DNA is TGTGCCAGCAGCCAATCTAACGGGAACACTGAAGCTTTCTTT. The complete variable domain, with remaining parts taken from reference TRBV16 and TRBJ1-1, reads GEEVAQTPKHLVRGEGQKAKLYCAPIKGHSYVFWYQQVLKNEFKFLISFQNENVFDETGMPKERFSAKCLPNSPCSLEIQATKLEDSAVYFCASSQSNGNTEAFFGQGTRLTVV.